A single sample is the source of the 29 T cell receptor beta chains below, sequenced in a study of OX40 agonist ivuxolimab in advanced cancers. TCRdb's copy holds only in-frame clones and misses some; the assay was immunoSEQ multiplex PCR. In the table there are tens of thousands of clones, approximately 80% of which are singletons. The source material was CD4+ or CD8+ T cells sorted from blood, sampled in a trial of the OX40 agonist ivuxolimab. Source of these receptors: an adult with an advanced solid tumor such as melanoma, head and neck, liver or kidney cancer.

The CDR3 sequence is CASSKSQGPYAPYGYTF. CDR3 coding DNA: TGTGCCAGCAGCAAAAGTCAGGGGCCCTATGCCCCCTATGGCTACACCTTC. The chain couples TRBV5-4 to TRBJ1-2, with D possibly being TRBD1 (6 bases). From germline, CDR1 is SGHNT and CDR2 YYREEE (reference sequence). The CDR3 covers 17 residues. The V end was cut by 4 bases, the J end by 4 bases, with 23 bases between.

This chain joins TRBV29-1 and TRBJ1-1, with 8 bases lining up with TRBD1. This CDR3 has 14 residues. Germline V lookup: CDR1 SQVTM, CDR2 ANQGSEA. V trimming: 2 bases; J trimming: 5 bases; junction bases outside the gene matches: 7. The CDR3: CSVETGQGFTEAFF. The CDR3 nucleotides are TGCAGCGTTGAAACAGGACAGGGATTTACTGAAGCTTTCTTT. The full variable domain, rest sourced from reference TRBV29-1 and TRBJ1-1, is SAVISQKPSRDICQRGTSLTIQCQVDSQVTMMFWYRQQPGQSLTLIATANQGSEATYESGFVIDKFPISRPNLTFSTLTVSNMSPEDSSIYLCSVETGQGFTEAFFGQGTRLTVV.

This clone was seen only once. V and J are TRBV9 and TRBJ2-7; D is ambiguous. The V end lost 3 bases, the J end lost 1 base, and 14 bases lay between the germline ends. The CDR3 spans 15 residues. CDR1 is SGDLS and CDR2 is YYNGEE in the germline V gene. CDR3 sequence reads: CASSADGNPSYEQYF. DNA of the CDR3: TGTGCCAGCAGCGCCGACGGAAACCCTTCCTACGAGCAGTACTTC. The variable domain in full, with the rest retrieved from reference TRBV9 and TRBJ2-7, is DSGVTQTPKHLITATGQRVTLRCSPRSGDLSVYWYQQSLDQGLQFLIQYYNGEERAKGNILERFSAQQFPDLHSELNLSSLELGDSALYFCASSADGNPSYEQYFGPGTRLTVT.

The V and J genes are TRBV21-1 and TRBJ2-7. TRBV21-1 is given as a pseudogene. The CDR3 contains 9 residues. This CDR3 reads CASIDGLYF. For the CDR3, the DNA is TGTGCCAGCATTGACGGGCTGTACTTC.

This clone has more than one count but fewer than ten. The rearrangement joins TRBV11-3 to TRBJ2-1; D gene ambiguous. Trimming stripped 0 bases from V and 4 bases from J, with 7 bases between. This CDR3 has 14 residues. The germline V gene has CDR1 SGHNT and CDR2 YENEEA. CDR3 loop: CASSLEGEYNEQFF. The CDR3 nucleotides are TGTGCCAGCAGCTTAGAGGGTGAATACAATGAGCAGTTCTTC.

The chain has TRBV7-2 and TRBJ1-2; 8 positions match TRBD1. The V segment lost 4 bases and the J segment 6 bases; nucleotides outside the gene matches: 7. CDR3 size: 14 residues. Looked up from germline, CDR1 is SGHTA and CDR2 is FQGNSA. The CDR3 nucleotides are TGTGCCAGCAGCTCGGACAGGGCCTTGGATGGCTACACCTTC. Translating it yields CASSSDRALDGYTF.

DNA of the CDR3: TGTGCCAGCAGGCTACTAGCGGGGGAACAAGAGACCCAGTACTTC. This translates into CASRLLAGEQETQYF. The chain combines TRBV2 with TRBJ2-5; 11 bases align to TRBD2. Losses at the gene ends were 6 bases for V and 2 bases for J; bases not matched to a gene: 5. Germline V gene lookup returns CDR1 SNHLY and CDR2 FYNNEI. The CDR3 has 15 residues.

CDR3 nucleotides: TGTGCCAGCAGTCCCTGGACAGGGGACAATGAGCAGTTCTTC. It translates to CASSPWTGDNEQFF. This chain joins TRBV25-1 and TRBJ2-1, with 9 bases that match TRBD1. The junction had 4 bases not matched to a gene; V was cut back by 5 bases and J by 5 bases. The germline V gene encodes CDR1 MGHDK and CDR2 SYGVNS. There are 14 residues in the CDR3.

The chain uses TRBV4-3 and TRBJ2-3; 9 nucleotides align to TRBD1. The CDR3 has 15 residues. J lost 5 bases, V lost 6 bases, and 9 bases had no gene match. Per germline, CDR1 LGHNA and CDR2 YSLEER. CDR3 sequence: CASSRTGGGGDTQYF. CDR3 in DNA: TGCGCCAGCAGTCGCACAGGGGGCGGGGGAGATACGCAGTATTTT.

This chain links TRBV5-6 with TRBJ1-1, with a tentative D call TRBD1 (6 bases). The germline gives CDR1 SGHDT, CDR2 YYEEEE. V lost 4 bases and J 4 bases, leaving 17 bases between the germline ends. The CDR3 covers 15 residues. The CDR3 sequence is CASSPIVGGGTEAFF. The CDR3 nucleotides read TGTGCCAGCAGCCCGATCGTTGGGGGCGGCACTGAAGCTTTCTTT.

This rearrangement joins TRBV9 to TRBJ2-5; D is possibly TRBD1 (6 bases). Germline V gene lookup returns CDR1 SGDLS and CDR2 YYNGEE. The V and J ends lost 4 bases and 5 bases respectively, with 18 bases between them. CDR3 size: 15 residues. DNA for the CDR3: TGTGCCAGCAGCCCTAATGGGGGCCGAGGGGAGACCCAGTACTTC. It encodes CASSPNGGRGETQYF.

This chain connects TRBV4-1 to TRBJ2-5; 7 positions match TRBD1. V lost 1 base, J lost 2 bases, and 10 bases stayed unmatched. The CDR3 has 17 residues. Per the germline V gene, CDR1 is MGHRA and CDR2 is YSYEKL. The CDR3 region has the DNA TGCGCCAGCAGCCAAGTTATGAAGGGGGACAGACAAGAGACCCAGTACTTC. This gives the protein CASSQVMKGDRQETQYF.

The chain has TRBV4-3 and TRBJ2-1; D gene unclear. This CDR3 is built from 15 residues. From germline, CDR1 is LGHNA and CDR2 YSLEER. The V gene lost 1 base and the J gene lost 8 bases, with 15 bases spanning the gap. For the CDR3, the DNA is TGCGCCAGCAGCCAAGCTAATAGTGGCGCGGATGAGCAGTTCTTC. It translates to CASSQANSGADEQFF.

This rearrangement joins TRBV18 to TRBJ2-6; TRBD1 is a possible D gene (5 bases). The V gene's germline CDR1 is KGHSH and CDR2 LQKENI. CDR3 length: 18 amino acids. Trimming left V 6 bases short and J 4 bases short, with 22 bases between. The DNA for the CDR3 is TGTGCCAGCTCCTCAGCCCCCCCAGGGCAAGCGGGGGCCAACGTCCTGACTTTC. Its translation is CASSSAPPGQAGANVLTF.

The chain combines TRBV15 with TRBJ2-1, with 7 bases aligning to TRBD2. V trimming: 0 bases; J trimming: 8 bases; junction bases outside the gene matches: 10. Germline assignment: CDR1 LNHNV and CDR2 YYDKDF (reference sequence). The CDR3 has 16 residues. CDR3 protein: CATSRDGRGYNDEQFF. CDR3 coding DNA: TGTGCCACCAGCAGAGATGGGAGGGGTTATAATGATGAGCAGTTCTTC.

In this sample, this clone turned up a few times. V is TRBV2 and J is TRBJ1-5, with a possible D match to TRBD1 (6 bases). The CDR3 runs to 13 residues. Per the germline V gene, CDR1 is SNHLY and CDR2 is FYNNEI. V was clipped by 4 bases and J by 4 bases, with 8 bases between them. The CDR3 coding sequence is TGTGCCAGCAGTGGGACAGAGAATCAGCCCCAGCATTTT. Translating it yields CASSGTENQPQHF.

The V call is TRBV6-1, the J call TRBJ2-1; D is ambiguous. In germline, CDR1 is MNHNS, CDR2 SASEGT. CDR3 size: 12 residues. V was trimmed by 6 bases and J by 9 bases, leaving 12 bases between them. CDR3 residues: CASRNQRSEQFF. In nucleotides, the CDR3 is TGTGCCAGCAGGAACCAACGCAGTGAGCAGTTCTTC.

The chain links TRBV4-1 to TRBJ2-7; TRBD1 matches at 8 bases. There are 15 residues in the CDR3. Germline V gene sequence: CDR1 MGHRA, CDR2 YSYEKL. The ends lost 5 bases at V and 1 base at J; junction bases unmatched: 7. DNA of the CDR3: TGCGCCAGCAGCTTCCAGACAGGGGAGTCCTACGAGCAGTACGTC. As protein: CASSFQTGESYEQYV.

The chain is built from TRBV4-2 and TRBJ2-3; 7 bases fit TRBD2. Trimming cost V 2 bases and J 2 bases; bases outside gene matches: 13. CDR3 length: 18 amino acids. The germline V gene encodes CDR1 LGHNA and CDR2 YNFKEQ. The DNA for the CDR3 is TGTGCCAGCAGCCAAATCGGCGGGAGTTGGAAAAACACAGATACGCAGTATTTT. Translation: CASSQIGGSWKNTDTQYF.

This chain links TRBV19 with TRBJ1-5, with 7 bases matching TRBD1. Unmatched junction bases numbered 4, after V lost 6 bases and J lost 2 bases. The CDR3 consists of 14 residues. Germline CDR1 and CDR2: LNHDA and SQIVND (reference sequence). CDR3 sequence reads: CASSQGVGNQPQHF. The CDR3 nucleotides read TGTGCCAGTAGCCAGGGGGTTGGCAATCAGCCCCAGCATTTT. Full variable domain (rest looked up from reference TRBV19 and TRBJ1-5): DGGITQSPKYLFRKEGQNVTLSCEQNLNHDAMYWYRQDPGQGLRLIYYSQIVNDFQKGDIAEGYSVSREKKESFPLTVTSAQKNPTAFYLCASSQGVGNQPQHFGDGTRLSIL.

The chain uses TRBV6-5 and TRBJ2-7, with D perhaps being TRBD1 or TRBD2 (5 bases each). The CDR3 loop spans 14 amino acids. CDR1 MNHEY and CDR2 SVGAGI come from the germline V gene. V was pared by 5 bases and J by 0 bases, with 11 bases between. The chain's CDR3 is CASSRDVSSYEQYV. CDR3 nucleotide sequence: TGTGCCAGCAGTAGGGACGTCTCCTCCTACGAGCAGTACGTC.

V usage is TRBV6-5 and J usage is TRBJ2-1; 9 bases align to TRBD2. The V segment lost 2 bases and the J segment 4 bases; nucleotides outside the gene matches: 3. CDR3 length: 15 residues. Germline CDR1 is MNHEY and CDR2 is SVGAGI. The CDR3 DNA is TGTGCCAGCAGTTACGGGCGGGGGGGATACAATGAGCAGTTCTTC. Its translation: CASSYGRGGYNEQFF.

This clone was seen a single time. The chain couples TRBV30 to TRBJ1-6; 7 positions agree with TRBD1. Looked up from germline, CDR1 is GTSNPN and CDR2 is SVGIG (reference sequence). The length of the CDR3 is 14 residues. The ends lost 5 bases at V and 6 bases at J; junction bases unmatched: 7. The CDR3 coding sequence is TGTGCCTGGCAGACCGGGACAGCTAATTCACCCCTCCACTTT. Translating gives CAWQTGTANSPLHF.

The chain couples TRBV6-1 to TRBJ2-7; D is undetermined. This CDR3 comprises 13 residues. Germline values: CDR1 MNHNS, CDR2 SASEGT. V was trimmed by 0 bases and J by 6 bases, leaving 9 bases between them. CDR3 residues: CASSEAKVSEQYV. For the CDR3, the DNA is TGTGCCAGCAGTGAAGCAAAGGTTTCCGAGCAGTACGTC.

This clone has only a few counts. This rearrangement joins TRBV4-3 to TRBJ2-2; TRBD1 matches 7 bases. The CDR3 consists of 17 residues. The germline gives CDR1 LGHNA, CDR2 YSLEER. V was clipped by 0 bases and J by 4 bases; unmatched bases: 8. CDR3 residues: CASSQDMKGAITGELFF. As DNA, the CDR3 is TGCGCCAGCAGCCAAGATATGAAGGGGGCCATCACCGGGGAGCTGTTTTTT.

The CDR3 is CASTSSGRGRNQPQHF. As DNA, the CDR3 is TGTGCCAGCACCTCCTCAGGGAGGGGCCGGAATCAGCCCCAGCATTTT. The J gene is TRBJ1-5, the V gene TRBV28; D is perhaps TRBD1 (5 bases). The CDR3 is 16 amino acids. The V gene lost 7 bases and the J gene lost 4 bases, with 20 bases spanning the gap. The germline V gene has CDR1 MDHEN and CDR2 SYDVKM.

The genes are TRBV5-4 and TRBJ1-2, with D maybe TRBD1 (5 bases). The V and J ends lost 4 bases and 1 base respectively, with 11 bases between them. This CDR3 comprises 14 residues. CDR1 and CDR2 (germline): SGHNT, YYREEE (reference sequence). This CDR3 reads CASSHPGHNYGYTF. The CDR3 DNA reads TGTGCCAGCAGCCATCCAGGACATAACTATGGCTACACCTTC.

This clone was seen only a few times. This rearrangement joins TRBV19 to TRBJ1-3; the D is unclear. The V end lost 6 bases, the J end lost 4 bases, and 16 bases lay between the germline ends. The CDR3 spans 15 residues. CDR1 LNHDA and CDR2 SQIVND come from the germline V gene (reference sequence). The CDR3 DNA sequence: TGTGCCAGTAGCGACCGGAGCCGGGTCGGAAACACCATATATTTT. It translates to CASSDRSRVGNTIYF.

Note on this clone: The sample holds other DNA sequences that translate to the same CDR3. V gene TRBV4-2 combines with J gene TRBJ2-5; 8 positions match TRBD2. The ends lost 1 base at V and 2 bases at J; junction bases unmatched: 6. The V gene's germline CDR1 is LGHNA and CDR2 YNFKEQ. The CDR3 covers 16 residues. The CDR3 coding sequence is TGTGCCAGCAGCCAAGCCACTACTAGCGGACAAGAGACCCAGTACTTC. This codes for CASSQATTSGQETQYF.